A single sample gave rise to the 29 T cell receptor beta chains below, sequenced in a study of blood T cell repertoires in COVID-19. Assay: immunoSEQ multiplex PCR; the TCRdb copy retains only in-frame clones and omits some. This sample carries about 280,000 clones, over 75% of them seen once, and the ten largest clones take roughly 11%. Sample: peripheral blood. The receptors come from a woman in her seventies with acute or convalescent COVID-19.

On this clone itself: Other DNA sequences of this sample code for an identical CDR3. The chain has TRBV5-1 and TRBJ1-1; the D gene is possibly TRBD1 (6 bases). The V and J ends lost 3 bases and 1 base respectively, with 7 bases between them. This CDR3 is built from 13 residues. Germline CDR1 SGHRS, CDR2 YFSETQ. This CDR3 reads CASSSQGNTEAFF. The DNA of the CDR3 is TGCGCCAGCAGCTCACAGGGGAACACTGAAGCTTTCTTT.

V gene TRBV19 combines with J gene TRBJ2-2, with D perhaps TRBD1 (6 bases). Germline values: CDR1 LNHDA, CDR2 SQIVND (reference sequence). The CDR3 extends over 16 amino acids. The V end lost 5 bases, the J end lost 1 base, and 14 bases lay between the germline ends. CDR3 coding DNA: TGTGCCAGTAGTGTTCACCCACAGGGGAACACCGGGGAGCTGTTTTTT. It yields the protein CASSVHPQGNTGELFF.

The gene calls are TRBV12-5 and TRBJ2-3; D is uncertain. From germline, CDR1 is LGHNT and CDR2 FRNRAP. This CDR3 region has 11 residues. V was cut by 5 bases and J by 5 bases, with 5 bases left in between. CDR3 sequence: CASGIGDTQYF. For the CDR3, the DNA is TGTGCTAGTGGTATCGGAGATACGCAGTATTTT.

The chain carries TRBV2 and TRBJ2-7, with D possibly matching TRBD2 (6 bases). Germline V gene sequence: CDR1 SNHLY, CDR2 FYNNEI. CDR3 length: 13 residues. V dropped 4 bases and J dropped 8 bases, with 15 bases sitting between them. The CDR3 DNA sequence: TGTGCCAGCAGTGGCCTCGCGGAGGGGAAGCAGTACTTC. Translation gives CASSGLAEGKQYF.

Written as DNA, the CDR3 is TGTGCCTGGAGCTCCGCTATCGGGAATGAGCAGTTCTTC. This encodes CAWSSAIGNEQFF. The chain recombines TRBV30 with TRBJ2-1; no reliable D call. The CDR3 runs 13 residues. Per germline, CDR1 GTSNPN and CDR2 SVGIG (reference sequence). The ends were cut back, 3 bases at V and 7 bases at J, with 13 bases in the middle.

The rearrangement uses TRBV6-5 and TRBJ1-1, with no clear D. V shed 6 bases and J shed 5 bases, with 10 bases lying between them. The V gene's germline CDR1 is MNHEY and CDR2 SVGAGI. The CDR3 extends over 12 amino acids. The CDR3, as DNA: TGTGCCAGCAGCTCACTAGAGACTGAAGCTTTCTTT. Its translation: CASSSLETEAFF.

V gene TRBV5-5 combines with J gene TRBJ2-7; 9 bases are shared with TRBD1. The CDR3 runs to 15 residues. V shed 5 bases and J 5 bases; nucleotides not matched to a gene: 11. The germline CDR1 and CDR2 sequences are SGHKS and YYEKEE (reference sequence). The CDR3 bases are TGTGCCAGCAGGGGTCGGACAGGGGCAAGAAACGAGCAGTACTTC. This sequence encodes CASRGRTGARNEQYF. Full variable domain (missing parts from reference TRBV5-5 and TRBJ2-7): DAGVTQSPTHLIKTRGQQVTLRCSPISGHKSVSWYQQVLGQGPQFIFQYYEKEERGRGNFPDRFSARQFPNYSSELNVNALLLGDSALYLCASRGRTGARNEQYFGPGTRLTVT.

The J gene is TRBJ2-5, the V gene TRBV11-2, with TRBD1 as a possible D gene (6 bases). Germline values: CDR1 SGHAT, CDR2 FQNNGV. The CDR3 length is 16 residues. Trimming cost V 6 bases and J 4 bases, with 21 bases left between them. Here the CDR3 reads CASSQNRAEGRETQYF. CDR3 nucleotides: TGTGCCAGCAGTCAGAACAGGGCAGAGGGCAGAGAGACCCAGTACTTC.

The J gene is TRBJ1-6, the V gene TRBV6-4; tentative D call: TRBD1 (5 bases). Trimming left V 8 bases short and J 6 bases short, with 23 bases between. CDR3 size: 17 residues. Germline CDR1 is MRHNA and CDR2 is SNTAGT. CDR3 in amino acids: CASLTRWRGFANSPLHF. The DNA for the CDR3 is TGTGCCAGCCTAACCCGCTGGCGGGGGTTTGCTAATTCACCCCTCCACTTT.

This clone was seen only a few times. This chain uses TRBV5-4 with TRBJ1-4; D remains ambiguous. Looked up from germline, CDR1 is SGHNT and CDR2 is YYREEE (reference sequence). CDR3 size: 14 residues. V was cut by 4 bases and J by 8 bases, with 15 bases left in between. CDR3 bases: TGTGCCAGCAGCCCTCATCCGGGAGGCGAAAAACTGTTTTTT. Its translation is CASSPHPGGEKLFF.

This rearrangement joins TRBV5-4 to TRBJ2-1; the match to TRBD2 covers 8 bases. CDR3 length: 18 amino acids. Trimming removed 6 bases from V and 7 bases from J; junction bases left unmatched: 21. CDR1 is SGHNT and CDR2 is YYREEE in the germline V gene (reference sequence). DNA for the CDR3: TGTGCCAGCACCAACCAACGGGGGGGCGTTTATGCCCTAAATGAGCAGTTCTTC. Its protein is CASTNQRGGVYALNEQFF.

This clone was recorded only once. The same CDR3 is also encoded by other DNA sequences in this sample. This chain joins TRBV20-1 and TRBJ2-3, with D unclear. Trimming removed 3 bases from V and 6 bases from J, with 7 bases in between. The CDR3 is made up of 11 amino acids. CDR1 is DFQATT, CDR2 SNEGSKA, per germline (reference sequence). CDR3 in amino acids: CSASGEDTQYF. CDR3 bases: TGCAGTGCTAGTGGTGAGGATACGCAGTATTTT.

This CDR3 is CASSPLGGGGRVTEAFF. As DNA, the CDR3 is TGCGCCAGCAGCCCGCTGGGGGGAGGAGGGCGTGTAACTGAAGCTTTCTTT. The chain is built from TRBV4-1 and TRBJ1-1; the D gene is possibly TRBD1 (5 bases). Per germline, CDR1 MGHRA and CDR2 YSYEKL. V was cut by 4 bases and J by 5 bases, with 23 bases left in between. CDR3 length: 17 amino acids.

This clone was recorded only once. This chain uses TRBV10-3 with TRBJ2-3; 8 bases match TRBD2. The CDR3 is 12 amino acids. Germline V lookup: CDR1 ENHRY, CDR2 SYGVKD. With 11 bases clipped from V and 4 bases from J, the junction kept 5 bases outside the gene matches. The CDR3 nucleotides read TGTGCCGTGCGGGGGGACCCAGATACGCAGTATTTT. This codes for CAVRGDPDTQYF.

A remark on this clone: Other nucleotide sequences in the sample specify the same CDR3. The CDR3 reads CASSPGQGAYEQYF. For the CDR3, the DNA is TGCGCCAGCAGCCCGGGACAGGGGGCTTACGAGCAGTACTTC. V usage is TRBV5-1 and J usage is TRBJ2-7, with TRBD1 matching over 12 bases. This CDR3 spans 14 amino acids. CDR1 is SGHRS and CDR2 is YFSETQ in the germline V gene. V lost 4 bases and J lost 4; bases outside the gene matches: 3. The full variable domain, completed using reference TRBV5-1 and TRBJ2-7, is KAGVTQTPRYLIKTRGQQVTLSCSPISGHRSVSWYQQTPGQGLQFLFEYFSETQRNKGNFPGRFSGRQFSNSRSEMNVSTLELGDSALYLCASSPGQGAYEQYFGPGTRLTVT.

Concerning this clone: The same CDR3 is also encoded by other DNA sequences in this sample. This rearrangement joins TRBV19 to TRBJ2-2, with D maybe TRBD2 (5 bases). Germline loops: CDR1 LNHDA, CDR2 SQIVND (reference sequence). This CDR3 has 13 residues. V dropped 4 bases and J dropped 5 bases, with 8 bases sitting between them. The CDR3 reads CASSTTRTGELFF. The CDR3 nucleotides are TGTGCCAGTAGTACTACTAGGACCGGGGAGCTGTTTTTT.

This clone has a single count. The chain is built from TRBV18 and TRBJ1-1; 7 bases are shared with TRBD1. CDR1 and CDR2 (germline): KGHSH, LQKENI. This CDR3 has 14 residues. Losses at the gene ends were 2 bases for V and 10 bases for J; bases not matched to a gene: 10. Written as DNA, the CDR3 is TGTGCCAGCTCACCATCTACAGGGGCGCAGGGAGCTTTCTTT. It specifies CASSPSTGAQGAFF.

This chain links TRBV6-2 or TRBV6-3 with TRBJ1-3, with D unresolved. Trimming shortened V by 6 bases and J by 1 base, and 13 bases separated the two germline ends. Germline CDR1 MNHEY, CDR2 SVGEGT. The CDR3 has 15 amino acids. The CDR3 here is CASSPPPFSGNTIYF. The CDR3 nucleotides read TGTGCCAGCAGCCCCCCCCCGTTTTCTGGAAACACCATATATTTT.

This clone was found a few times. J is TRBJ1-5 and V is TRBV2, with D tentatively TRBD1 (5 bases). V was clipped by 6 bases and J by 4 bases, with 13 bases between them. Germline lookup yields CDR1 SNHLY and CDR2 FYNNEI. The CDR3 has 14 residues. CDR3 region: CASRLDTRNQPQHF. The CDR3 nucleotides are TGTGCCAGCAGACTGGACACCCGAAATCAGCCCCAGCATTTT.

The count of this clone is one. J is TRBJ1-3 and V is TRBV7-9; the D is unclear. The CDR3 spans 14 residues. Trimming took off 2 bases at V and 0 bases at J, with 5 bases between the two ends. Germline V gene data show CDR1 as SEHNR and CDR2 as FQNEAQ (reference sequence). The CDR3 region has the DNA TGTGCCAGCAGCTTAAGCATCTCTGGAAACACCATATATTTT. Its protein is CASSLSISGNTIYF.

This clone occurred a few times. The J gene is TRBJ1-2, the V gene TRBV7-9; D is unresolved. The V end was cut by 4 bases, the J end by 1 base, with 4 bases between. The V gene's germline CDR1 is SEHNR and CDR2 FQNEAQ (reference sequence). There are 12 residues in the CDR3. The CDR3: CASSSDNYGYTF. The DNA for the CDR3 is TGTGCCAGCAGCTCAGATAACTATGGCTACACCTTC.

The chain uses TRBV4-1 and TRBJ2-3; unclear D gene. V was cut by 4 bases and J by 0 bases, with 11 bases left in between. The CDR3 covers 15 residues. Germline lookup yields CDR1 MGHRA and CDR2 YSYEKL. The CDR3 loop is CASSPSVRSTDTQYF. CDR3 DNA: TGCGCCAGCAGCCCATCTGTCAGAAGCACAGATACGCAGTATTTT.

CDR3 bases: TGTGCCAGCAGTGAAGATCGGCTAGCGGGGGTCCGCGAGTACTTC. Its translation is CASSEDRLAGVREYF. The chain links TRBV2 to TRBJ2-4; 10 positions match TRBD2. The CDR3 runs to 15 residues. Trimming removed 1 base from V and 14 bases from J; junction bases left unmatched: 11. Germline assignment: CDR1 SNHLY and CDR2 FYNNEI.

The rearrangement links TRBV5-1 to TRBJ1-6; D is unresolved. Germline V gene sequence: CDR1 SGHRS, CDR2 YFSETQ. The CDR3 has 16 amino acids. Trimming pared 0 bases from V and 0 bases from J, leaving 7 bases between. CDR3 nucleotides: TGCGCCAGCAGCTTGGCGGGGAGCTCCTATAATTCACCCCTCCACTTT. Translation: CASSLAGSSYNSPLHF.

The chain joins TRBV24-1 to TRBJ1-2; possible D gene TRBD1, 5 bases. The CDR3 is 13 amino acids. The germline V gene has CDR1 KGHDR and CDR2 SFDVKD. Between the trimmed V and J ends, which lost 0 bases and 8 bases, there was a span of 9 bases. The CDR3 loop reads CATSDLPGRGYTF. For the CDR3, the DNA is TGTGCCACCAGTGATTTGCCAGGGAGGGGCTACACCTTC.

The DNA of the CDR3 is TGTGCCAGCAAGACCACAAGGGGAGGGTTGTACACTGAAGCTTTCTTT. As protein: CASKTTRGGLYTEAFF. The V gene is TRBV6-6, the J gene TRBJ1-1; TRBD1 might be the D (5 bases). This CDR3 is built from 16 residues. Looked up from germline, CDR1 is MNHNY and CDR2 is SVGAGI (reference sequence). The germline V and J ends were trimmed by 7 bases and 3 bases, with 21 bases remaining between them.

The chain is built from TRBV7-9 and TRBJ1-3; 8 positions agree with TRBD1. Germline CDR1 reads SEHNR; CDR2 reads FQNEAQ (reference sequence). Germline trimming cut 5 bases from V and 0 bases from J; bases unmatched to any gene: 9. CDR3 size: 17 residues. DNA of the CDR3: TGTGCCAGCAGCAGGTCAGGGGGCAAGACCTCTGGAAACACCATATATTTT. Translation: CASSRSGGKTSGNTIYF.

The CDR3 sequence is CATSDHDQPQHF. In DNA form, the CDR3 reads TGTGCCACCAGTGACCATGATCAGCCCCAGCATTTT. This rearrangement joins TRBV24-1 to TRBJ1-5; D ambiguous. The CDR3 runs to 12 residues. The germline V gene encodes CDR1 KGHDR and CDR2 SFDVKD. Trimming cost V 4 bases and J 5 bases, with 5 bases left between them.

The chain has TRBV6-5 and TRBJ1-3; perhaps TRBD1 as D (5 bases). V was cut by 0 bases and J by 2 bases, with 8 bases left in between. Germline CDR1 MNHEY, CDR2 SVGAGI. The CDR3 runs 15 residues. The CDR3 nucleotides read TGTGCCAGCAGTTACTCGAAGACAGCTGGAAACACCATATATTTT. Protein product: CASSYSKTAGNTIYF.